The clone carrying this TCR beta chain was recorded many times. Its antigen remains unidentified. The record originates from a study of Graves' ophthalmopathy and Graves' hyperthyroidism. Study outcomes and limitations: Ophthalmopathy was separated from stable hyperthyroidism by a 13-signature model with 87.88% sensitivity and 81.08% specificity.

Germline loops: CDR1 SGDLS, CDR2 YYNGEE. Trimming removed 4 bases at V and 0 bases at J, with 17 bases between. There are 17 residues in the CDR3. The sequenced template was RNA, covering the TCR beta CDR3 region. RT-PCR was first run with HTBI primers, then multiplex PCR in a second round. TCRdb processed the multiplex PCR reads anew with MiXCR; each CDR3 protein has one entry. The table has roughly 480,000 distinct CDR3 sequences, approximately 15% seen once. The specimen was blood. The TCR comes from a woman under 40 with Graves' ophthalmopathy. V gene TRBV9 combines with J gene TRBJ1-3; D is possibly TRBD1 (6 bases). CDR3 sequence (DNA): TGTGCCAGCAGCCCCCGGGACACACGAAACTCTGGAAACACCATATATTTT. Its translation is CASSPRDTRNSGNTIYF.